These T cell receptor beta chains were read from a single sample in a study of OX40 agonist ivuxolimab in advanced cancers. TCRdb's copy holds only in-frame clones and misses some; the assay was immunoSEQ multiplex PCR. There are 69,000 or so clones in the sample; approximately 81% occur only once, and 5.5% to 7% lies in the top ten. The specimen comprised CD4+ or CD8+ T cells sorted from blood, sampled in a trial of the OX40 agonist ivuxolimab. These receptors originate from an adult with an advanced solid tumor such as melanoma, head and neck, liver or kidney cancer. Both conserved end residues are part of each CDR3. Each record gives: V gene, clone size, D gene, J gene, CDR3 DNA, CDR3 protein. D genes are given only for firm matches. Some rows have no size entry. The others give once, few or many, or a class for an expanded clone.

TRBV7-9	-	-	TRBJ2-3	TGTGCCAGCAGCCAACAAGGGGGTGCAGATACGCAGTATTTT	CASSQQGGADTQYF
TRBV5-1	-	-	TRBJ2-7	TGCGCCAGCAGACTAGGGTCGGGGAACTACGAGCAGTACTTC	CASRLGSGNYEQYF
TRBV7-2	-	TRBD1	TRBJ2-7	TGTGCCAGCAGCTTTGGACAGGGCGGGGAGCAGTACTTC	CASSFGQGGEQYF
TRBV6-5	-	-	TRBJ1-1	TGTGCCAGCAGTTACGACGGAAACATGAACACTGAAGCTTTCTTT	CASSYDGNMNTEAFF
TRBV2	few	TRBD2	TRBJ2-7	TGTGCCAGCGTACCGGGACTAGAATACGAGCAGTACTTC	CASVPGLEYEQYF
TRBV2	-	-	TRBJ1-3	TGTGCCAGCAGTGAAACAGAAGGAAACACCATATATTTT	CASSETEGNTIYF
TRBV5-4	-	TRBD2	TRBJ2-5	TGTGCCAGCAGCGGTACTAGCGGGCGGCAAGAGACCCAGTACTTC	CASSGTSGRQETQYF
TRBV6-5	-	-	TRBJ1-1	TGTGCCAGCAGGAGGAACACTGAAGCTTTCTTT	CASRRNTEAFF
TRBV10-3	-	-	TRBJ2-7	TGTGCCATCAGTGAGTCGAAGGGTCCCTACGAGCAGTACTTC	CAISESKGPYEQYF
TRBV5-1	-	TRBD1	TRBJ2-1	TGCGCCAGCAGCCCGGACAGGGGGCGTCCCTACAATGAGCAGTTCTTC	CASSPDRGRPYNEQFF
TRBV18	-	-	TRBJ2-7	TGTGCCAGCTCACCATGGGCGTCGGACGAGCAGTACTTC	CASSPWASDEQYF
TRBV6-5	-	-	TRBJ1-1	TGTGCCGTCAGCCCATCGCTTGGACCGGGCACTGAAGCTTTCTTT	CAVSPSLGPGTEAFF
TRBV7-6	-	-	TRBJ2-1	TGTGCCAGCAGCTCCGAGGCCAATGAGCCCAATGAGCAGTTCTTC	CASSSEANEPNEQFF
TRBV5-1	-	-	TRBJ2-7	TGCGCCAGCAGCTTGACCAGGCGAACCTACGAGCAGTACTTC	CASSLTRRTYEQYF
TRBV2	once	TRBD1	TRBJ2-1	TGTGCCAGCAACATGGGACAGGGATACAATGAGCAGTTCTTC	CASNMGQGYNEQFF
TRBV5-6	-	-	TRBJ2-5	TGTGCCAGCAGCTTGGACCCCACCGGGACTTTTCCAGGGGAGCAGTACTTC	CASSLDPTGTFPGEQYF
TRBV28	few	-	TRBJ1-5	TGTGCCAGCAGTTTCTTTCCGGGCCGCTCGAATCAGCCCCAGCATTTT	CASSFFPGRSNQPQHF
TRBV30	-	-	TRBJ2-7	TGTGCCTGGGCCCCTAAGGGGAATGAGCAGTACTTC	CAWAPKGNEQYF
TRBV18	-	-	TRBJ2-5	TGTGCCAGCTCACCCCAAGAGACCCAGTACTTC	CASSPQETQYF
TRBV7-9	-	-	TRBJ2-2	TGTGCCAGCAGCTTAGCGCTACCGGGGACCGGGGAGCTGTTTTTT	CASSLALPGTGELFF
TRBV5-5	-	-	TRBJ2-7	TGTGCCAGCAGCTTGGGACAGACGTACACCTACGAGCAGTACTTC	CASSLGQTYTYEQYF
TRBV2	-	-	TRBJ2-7	TGTGCCAGCAGCCGGGAGACCTACGAGCAGTACTTC	CASSRETYEQYF
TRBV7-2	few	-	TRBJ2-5	TGTGCCAGCAGTCCCATGGGGGAGACCCAGTACTTC	CASSPMGETQYF
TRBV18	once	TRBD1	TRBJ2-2	TGTGCCAGCTCCCGGGACAGATCCACCGGGGAGCTGTTTTTT	CASSRDRSTGELFF
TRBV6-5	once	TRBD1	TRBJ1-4	TGTGCCAGCAGTTACTCGTGGGACAGTGAAAAACTGTTCTTT	CASSYSWDSEKLFF
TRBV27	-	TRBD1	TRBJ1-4	TGTGCCAGCAGTTCTGCCCTCCGACAGGGTCATGAAGAAAAACTGTTTTTT	CASSSALRQGHEEKLFF
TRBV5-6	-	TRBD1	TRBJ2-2	TGTGCCAGCAGCTACGCTCGACAGGGCCCCGGGGAGCTGTTTTTT	CASSYARQGPGELFF
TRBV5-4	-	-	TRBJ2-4	TGTGCCAGCAGCCCCGGGACGGAAAGAAACAAAAACATTCAGTACTTC	CASSPGTERNKNIQYF
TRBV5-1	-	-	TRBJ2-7	TGCGCCAGCAGCTTGGCCTTGCGACAGGATGGCTACGAGCAGTACTTC	CASSLALRQDGYEQYF
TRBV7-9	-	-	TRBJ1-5	TGTGCCAGCAGCTTAGGCTCGCTTAGCAATCAGCCCCAGCATTTT	CASSLGSLSNQPQHF
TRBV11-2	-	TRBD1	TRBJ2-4	TGTGCCAGCAGCTTAAGTGACAGGGGGAACATTCAGTACTTC	CASSLSDRGNIQYF
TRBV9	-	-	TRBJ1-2	TGTGCCAGCACCTACTCCTACAGGAACAACTATGGCTACACCTTC	CASTYSYRNNYGYTF
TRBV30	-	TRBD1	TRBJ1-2	TGTGCCTGGAGTGTACAGAGACAGGGGTCCTATGGCTACACCTTC	CAWSVQRQGSYGYTF
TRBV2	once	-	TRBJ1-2	TGTGCCAGCAGACGACAGGATTTAAATGGCTACACCTTC	CASRRQDLNGYTF
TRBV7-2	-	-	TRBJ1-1	TGTGCCAGCAGCTTAAAGTGGGGACTGAAGGACACTGAAGCTTTCTTT	CASSLKWGLKDTEAFF
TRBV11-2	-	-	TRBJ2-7	TGTGCCAGCAGCTTATTTCGGGGGACCTCCTACGAGCAGTACTTC	CASSLFRGTSYEQYF
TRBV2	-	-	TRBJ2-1	TGTGCCAGCAGGCGGGGTCTGGGCTTCAATGAGCAGTTCTTC	CASRRGLGFNEQFF
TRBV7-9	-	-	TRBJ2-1	TGTGCCAGCAGCTTAGCGTACGGGGGCAATGAGCAGTTCTTC	CASSLAYGGNEQFF
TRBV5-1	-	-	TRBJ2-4	TGCGCCAGCAGCTTGGGACAGTATGTAGCCAAAAACATTCAGTACTTC	CASSLGQYVAKNIQYF
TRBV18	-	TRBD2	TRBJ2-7	TGTGCCAGCTCACCTACCCGGACTAGCGGGAGCTCCTACGAGCAGTACTTC	CASSPTRTSGSSYEQYF
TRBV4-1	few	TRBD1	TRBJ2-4	TGCGCCAGCAGCCCAGGACAGGGCCCTACCAAAAACATTCAGTACTTC	CASSPGQGPTKNIQYF
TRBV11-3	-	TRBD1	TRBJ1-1	TGTGCCAGCAGCTTAATTAGGAGGGGGCCCAACACTGAAGCTTTCTTT	CASSLIRRGPNTEAFF